This T cell receptor beta chain was sequenced in a study of response to subunit inactivated influenza vaccine. Findings and limits, study-wide: Authors suggested that a seasonal influenza vaccination recruits few new T cells each time.

The CDR3 runs 12 residues. J gave up 8 bases and V 6 bases, and 4 bases lay outside the gene matches. Germline V lookup: CDR1 LNHDA, CDR2 SQIVND (reference sequence). TCRdb independently ran MiXCR on the RT-PCR reads; one entry per CDR3 protein. The sample includes 700,000 to 900,000 distinct CDR3 sequences, 20% to 25% of them seen just once. This clonotype turned up a few times. Its specificity is unknown. The sequence was obtained from a man over 45 who received an inactivated influenza vaccine. The specimen comprised PBMCs from blood, sampled around 5 days after vaccination. The rearrangement uses TRBV19 and TRBJ1-2; TRBD1 matches at 9 bases. CDR3 in amino acids: CASRDRGRGYTF. For the CDR3, the DNA is TGTGCCAGTAGGGACAGGGGACGGGGCTACACCTTC.